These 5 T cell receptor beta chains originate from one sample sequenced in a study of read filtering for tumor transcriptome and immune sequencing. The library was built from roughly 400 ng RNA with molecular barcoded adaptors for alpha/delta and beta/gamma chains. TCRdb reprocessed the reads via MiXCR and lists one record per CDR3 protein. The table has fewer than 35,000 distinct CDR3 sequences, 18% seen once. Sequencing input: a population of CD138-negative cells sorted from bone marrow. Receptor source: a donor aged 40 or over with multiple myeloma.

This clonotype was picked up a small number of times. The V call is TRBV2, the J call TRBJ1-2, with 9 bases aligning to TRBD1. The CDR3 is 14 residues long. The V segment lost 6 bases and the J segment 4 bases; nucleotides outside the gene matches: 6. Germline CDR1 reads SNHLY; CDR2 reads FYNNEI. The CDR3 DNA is TGTGCCAGCAGCCTCGGACAGGGGTTCTATGGCTACACCTTC. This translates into CASSLGQGFYGYTF.

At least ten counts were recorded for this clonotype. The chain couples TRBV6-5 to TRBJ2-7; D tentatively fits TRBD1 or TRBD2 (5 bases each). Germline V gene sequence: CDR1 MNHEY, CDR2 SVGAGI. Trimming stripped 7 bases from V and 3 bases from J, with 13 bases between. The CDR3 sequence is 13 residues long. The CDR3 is CASTQGTFYEQYF. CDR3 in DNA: TGTGCCAGCACCCAAGGGACCTTCTACGAGCAGTACTTC.

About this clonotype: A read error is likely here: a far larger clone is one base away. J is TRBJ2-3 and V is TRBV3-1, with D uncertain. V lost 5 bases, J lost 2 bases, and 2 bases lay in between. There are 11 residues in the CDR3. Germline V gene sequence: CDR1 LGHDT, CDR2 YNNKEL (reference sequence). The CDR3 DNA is TGTGCCAGCAGCAACACAGATACGCAGTATTTT. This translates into CASSNTDTQYF.

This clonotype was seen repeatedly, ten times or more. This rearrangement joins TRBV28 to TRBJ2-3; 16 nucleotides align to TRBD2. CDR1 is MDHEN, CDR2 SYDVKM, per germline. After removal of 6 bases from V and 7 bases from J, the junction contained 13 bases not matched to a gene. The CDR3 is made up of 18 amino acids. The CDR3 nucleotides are TGTGCCAGCAGCCGCCCCCCGGGACTAGCGGGAGGGCTAAATACGCAGTATTTT. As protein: CASSRPPGLAGGLNTQYF.

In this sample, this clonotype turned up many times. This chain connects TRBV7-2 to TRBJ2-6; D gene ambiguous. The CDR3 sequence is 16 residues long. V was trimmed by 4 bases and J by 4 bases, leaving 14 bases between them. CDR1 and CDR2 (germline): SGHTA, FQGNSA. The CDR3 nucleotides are TGTGCCAGCAGCTCTTATCCGGTAGCCGGGGCCAACGTCCTGACTTTC. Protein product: CASSSYPVAGANVLTF.